Below are 21 T cell receptor beta chains sequenced from a single sample in a study of human T cells and chemical hapten exposure. TCRdb itself ran the RACE reads through MiXCR, one entry per CDR3 protein. The sample has tens of thousands of distinct CDR3 sequences, more than 9% seen once. Regarding time point: patch test 2, 6 weeks after DPC sensitization. Documented treatment: therapeutic diphenylcyclopropenone sensitization with weekly scalp DPC. Sequenced here: whole blood, sampled in connection with sensitization to the hapten diphenylcyclopropenone (DPC). These receptors originate from a woman aged 45 to 65 with alopecia areata. Some clones in this sample may be carry-over from other donors' samples.

This clonotype was detected ten times or more. The chain recombines TRBV7-2 with TRBJ2-1, with D perhaps TRBD1 or TRBD2 (6 bases each). This CDR3 contains 14 residues. V shed 1 base and J shed 9 bases, with 13 bases lying between them. CDR1 is SGHTA and CDR2 is FQGNSA in the germline V gene. The CDR3 DNA reads TGTGCCAGCAGCTTAGATCCGGGGGCGGTTGAGCAGTTCTTC. This translates into CASSLDPGAVEQFF. Supplemented by reference TRBV7-2 and TRBJ2-1, the full variable domain reads GAGVSQSPSNKVTEKGKDVELRCDPISGHTALYWYRQSLGQGLEFLIYFQGNSAPDKSGLPSDRFSAERTGGSVSTLTIQRTQQEDSAVYLCASSLDPGAVEQFFGPGTRLTVL.

This clonotype appeared many times. V and J are TRBV12-3 or TRBV12-4 and TRBJ1-1; perhaps TRBD1 as D (6 bases). The V gene lost 6 bases and the J gene lost 1 base, with 15 bases spanning the gap. This CDR3 spans 15 amino acids. The CDR3 reads CASSESGGPNTEAFF. The CDR3 bases are TGTGCCAGCAGCGAGAGTGGGGGCCCGAACACTGAAGCTTTCTTT.

The chain links TRBV4-1 to TRBJ2-7; TRBD2 agrees at 11 bases. Trimming took 4 bases from V and 0 from J; bases not matched to a gene: 5. Germline lookup yields CDR1 MGHRA and CDR2 YSYEKL. This CDR3 has 16 amino acids. CDR3 nucleotides: TGCGCCAGCAGCCCGGGACTAGCGGTTATCTCCTACGAGCAGTACTTC. Protein product: CASSPGLAVISYEQYF.

The sample holds a few counts of this clonotype. The rearrangement links TRBV6-5 to TRBJ1-4; D perhaps matches TRBD1 (5 bases). The CDR3 spans 19 residues. V lost 2 bases to trimming and J lost 3 bases, with 22 bases between them. The germline V gene has CDR1 MNHEY and CDR2 SVGAGI. CDR3 loop: CASSYAGGRVGNSNEKLFF. CDR3 in DNA: TGTGCCAGCAGTTACGCCGGTGGCAGGGTGGGGAACTCTAATGAAAAACTGTTTTTT.

CDR3 nucleotide sequence: TGCGCCAGCAGCTTAGACAGGACCCAGTACTTC. Its protein product is CASSLDRTQYF. The genes are TRBV5-1 and TRBJ2-5; a weak D match, TRBD1 (5 bases). The CDR3 has 11 residues. V was cut by 2 bases and J by 7 bases, with 6 bases left in between. Germline CDR1 SGHRS, CDR2 YFSETQ.

The chain uses TRBV7-9 and TRBJ1-6; D gene unclear. Per germline, CDR1 SEHNR and CDR2 FQNEAQ (reference sequence). The V end was cut by 5 bases, the J end by 0 bases, with 11 bases between. CDR3 length: 16 amino acids. CDR3 coding DNA: TGTGCCAGCAGCCCGGCAGTGAGCTCCTATAATTCACCCCTCCACTTT. This gives the protein CASSPAVSSYNSPLHF.

The chain has TRBV12-3 or TRBV12-4 and TRBJ2-2, with 9 bases that match TRBD2. Trimming cost V 6 bases and J 6 bases; bases outside gene matches: 14. The CDR3 runs 17 residues. The DNA of the CDR3 is TGTGCCAGCAGCAAGCGTGAAGGCGGGAGGGGGCCCGGGGAGCTGTTTTTT. It codes for CASSKREGGRGPGELFF.

This clonotype was seen only a few times. This chain uses TRBV29-1 with TRBJ2-6, with a possible D match to TRBD2 (6 bases). This CDR3 is built from 15 residues. The V end was cut by 2 bases, the J end by 1 base, with 9 bases between. The V gene's germline CDR1 is SQVTM and CDR2 ANQGSEA. For the CDR3, the DNA is TGCAGCGTTGAACTCGCGGGGTCTGGGGCCAACGTCCTGACTTTC. This encodes CSVELAGSGANVLTF.

This clonotype has just a few counts. The chain carries TRBV12-3 or TRBV12-4 and TRBJ1-3, with TRBD1 as a possible D gene (5 bases). V lost 7 bases, J lost 0 bases, and 13 bases lay in between. This CDR3 has 15 residues. CDR3 bases: TGTGCCAGCAACCACAGGAGACTCTCTGGAAACACCATATATTTT. Protein product: CASNHRRLSGNTIYF.

This clonotype turned up a few times. This chain joins TRBV10-3 and TRBJ2-1; TRBD2 matches 9 bases. The CDR3 runs to 14 residues. The germline V gene encodes CDR1 ENHRY and CDR2 SYGVKD. With V trimmed by 7 bases and J by 3 bases, 4 bases remained unmatched. CDR3 bases: TGTGCCATCAAAGGTAGCGGGAGCTACAATGAGCAGTTCTTC. Its protein is CAIKGSGSYNEQFF.

This clonotype was detected ten times or more. This chain links TRBV9 with TRBJ2-2; possible D gene TRBD2, 6 bases. Per the germline V gene, CDR1 is SGDLS and CDR2 is YYNGEE. The CDR3 is 18 amino acids. The V end was cut by 3 bases, the J end by 3 bases, with 21 bases between. Here the CDR3 DNA reads TGTGCCAGCAGCGCCTACAACCCCGGGACTCCTTACACCGGGGAGCTGTTTTTT. Residues: CASSAYNPGTPYTGELFF.

This clonotype has more than one count but fewer than ten. The chain uses TRBV3-1 and TRBJ1-6; D uncertain. Per germline, CDR1 LGHDT and CDR2 YNNKEL (reference sequence). V shed 0 bases and J shed 8 bases, with 5 bases lying between them. The CDR3 spans 13 residues. CDR3 in amino acids: CASSQELDSPLHF. In nucleotides, the CDR3 is TGTGCCAGCAGCCAAGAGTTGGATTCACCCCTCCACTTT.

This clonotype occurred many times. V is TRBV18 and J is TRBJ1-4, with TRBD1 identical over 7 bases. With V trimmed by 4 bases and J by 0 bases, 11 bases remained unmatched. Germline CDR1 and CDR2: KGHSH and LQKENI. The CDR3 consists of 18 residues. The CDR3 coding sequence is TGTGCCAGCTCACAATCGACAGGGTACGGTTCAACTAATGAAAAACTGTTTTTT. This translates into CASSQSTGYGSTNEKLFF. The complete variable domain, with remaining parts taken from reference TRBV18 and TRBJ1-4, reads NAGVMQNPRHLVRRRGQEARLRCSPMKGHSHVYWYRQLPEEGLKFMVYLQKENIIDESGMPKERFSAEFPKEGPSILRIQQVVRGDSAAYFCASSQSTGYGSTNEKLFFGSGTQLSVL.

This clonotype was counted a few times. The gene calls are TRBV7-2 and TRBJ2-2, with D uncertain. Germline V gene lookup returns CDR1 SGHTA and CDR2 FQGNSA. CDR3 length: 15 residues. V lost 1 base to trimming and J lost 2 bases, with 8 bases between them. The CDR3: CASSLVSVNTGELFF. The CDR3 bases are TGTGCCAGCAGCTTAGTGTCGGTAAACACCGGGGAGCTGTTTTTT. Variable domain in full (rest from reference TRBV7-2 and TRBJ2-2): GAGVSQSPSNKVTEKGKDVELRCDPISGHTALYWYRQSLGQGLEFLIYFQGNSAPDKSGLPSDRFSAERTGGSVSTLTIQRTQQEDSAVYLCASSLVSVNTGELFFGEGSRLTVL.

This clonotype was observed at least ten times. The chain combines TRBV29-1 with TRBJ2-3; D gene uncertain. The CDR3 covers 13 residues. V was trimmed by 7 bases and J by 1 base, leaving 12 bases between them. Germline V CDR1 and CDR2: SQVTM, ANQGSEA. The CDR3 DNA is TGCAGCGGGTTGGGTCCGGGCACAGATACGCAGTATTTT. Its translation: CSGLGPGTDTQYF.

J is TRBJ1-1 and V is TRBV6-5; 8 positions agree with TRBD1. The ends lost 4 bases at V and 4 bases at J; junction bases unmatched: 5. CDR3 length: 14 residues. Germline CDR1 is MNHEY and CDR2 is SVGAGI. In DNA, the CDR3 is TGTGCCAGCAGTTTGACAGGGGATCGCACTGAAGCTTTCTTT. This translates into CASSLTGDRTEAFF.

The chain uses TRBV27 and TRBJ2-2; unclear D gene. Germline V gene data show CDR1 as MNHEY and CDR2 as SMNVEV (reference sequence). V was trimmed by 9 bases and J by 5 bases, leaving 16 bases between them. This CDR3 region has 14 residues. The CDR3 loop is CASSARPGTGELFF. The CDR3 DNA follows: TGTGCCAGTTCGGCCCGGCCGGGTACCGGGGAGCTGTTTTTT.

This clonotype was counted at least ten times. The chain uses TRBV28 and TRBJ1-1; D gene unclear. V was clipped by 10 bases and J by 1 base, with 10 bases between them. This CDR3 region has 12 residues. Germline CDR1 MDHEN, CDR2 SYDVKM. The CDR3 DNA follows: TGTGCCACCGCGGAGCGGAACACTGAAGCTTTCTTT. Translating gives CATAERNTEAFF.

The chain couples TRBV5-1 to TRBJ2-2, with 8 bases lining up with TRBD1. The ends lost 5 bases at V and 1 base at J; junction bases unmatched: 4. The V gene's germline CDR1 is SGHRS and CDR2 YFSETQ. The CDR3 is 15 residues long. Written as DNA, the CDR3 is TGCGCCAGCAGTCCGGACAGGGAGAACACCGGGGAGCTGTTTTTT. Its protein product is CASSPDRENTGELFF.

This clonotype was seen more than once but under ten times. The chain combines TRBV28 with TRBJ2-7, with TRBD1 matching over 8 bases. CDR1 and CDR2 (germline): MDHEN, SYDVKM. The CDR3 has 15 residues. After removal of 5 bases from V and 5 bases from J, the junction contained 11 bases not matched to a gene. The CDR3 spells CASSPRGGQVHEQYF. The CDR3 bases are TGTGCCAGCAGTCCCCGAGGGGGACAGGTCCACGAGCAGTACTTC.

Many counts were recorded for this clonotype. The rearrangement links TRBV4-3 to TRBJ2-7, with D perhaps TRBD1 (6 bases). The length of the CDR3 is 14 residues. Trimming removed 0 bases at V and 5 bases at J, with 11 bases between. Looked up from germline, CDR1 is LGHNA and CDR2 is YSLEER. The CDR3, as DNA: TGCGCCAGCAGCCAAGAAACAGGGTTAAACGAGCAGTACTTC. Protein sequence: CASSQETGLNEQYF.